In its sample, the clone carrying this T cell receptor beta chain was seen many times. Antigen unknown. The sample originates from a study of response to subunit inactivated influenza vaccine. The CDR3 totals 11 residues. Looked up from germline, CDR1 is SQVTM and CDR2 is ANQGSEA. V was trimmed by 5 bases and J by 2 bases, leaving 6 bases between them. TCRdb processed the RT-PCR reads anew with MiXCR; each CDR3 protein has one entry. The sample consists of more than 450,000 distinct CDR3 sequences, around 8% of them appearing once. Study-level points and caveats: New T cells are recruited in small numbers by each seasonal influenza vaccination, according to the authors' suggestion.

The V call is TRBV29-1, the J call TRBJ2-5; no definite D call. This receptor was taken from a man between 45 and 75 years old who received an inactivated influenza vaccine. Sample: PBMCs from blood, taken around 2 years after vaccination. CDR3 protein: CSVTDQETQYF. The DNA of the CDR3 is TGCAGCGTTACCGATCAAGAGACCCAGTACTTC.